The TCR beta chain under discussion was sequenced for a study of T cells after yellow fever vaccination. Study information: Fractions low in cell number were prepared with SMART-Seq v4 Ultra Low Input.

One entry per CDR3 protein, called by TCRdb with MiXCR from the 5' RACE reads. The data hold under 150,000 distinct CDR3 sequences, with around 15% observed a single time. Overall study findings and caveats: The presence of abundant clonotypes contaminating from the bulk population was possible in FACS-sorted repertoires. A limited proportion of clonotypes was detected within both the CD4 and CD8 compartments.

With regard to this clonotype: Its target is not known.

The material was CD8+ T cells sorted from PBMCs, obtained 5 days after the yellow fever booster vaccination. The sequence came from a man aged 18 to 30 who received the YFV17D yellow fever vaccine.

The CDR3 protein is CASSIGGGYQETQYF. CDR3 coding DNA: TGTGCCAGTAGTATTGGAGGGGGTTACCAAGAGACCCAGTACTTC. This rearrangement joins TRBV19 to TRBJ2-5; D assignment may be TRBD1 or TRBD2 (6 bases each). The CDR3 covers 15 residues. V was pared by 3 bases and J by 0 bases, with 11 bases between. Germline CDR1 is LNHDA and CDR2 is SQIVND (reference sequence).